One sample yielded the 27 T cell receptor beta chains listed below, sequenced in a study of T cell responses to AZD1222 COVID-19 vaccine. Profiled with immunoSEQ multiplex PCR; TCRdb holds only in-frame clones, not every one. The sample contains 95,000 to 150,000 clones, about 88% of which appear only once. Source: peripheral blood, taken on day 0 of AZD1222 vaccination. The receptors were gathered from an adult in good health.

In DNA, the CDR3 is TGTGCCAGCAGTCACAGGGCCAGCTCCTACGAGCAGTACTTC. This translates into CASSHRASSYEQYF. This chain connects TRBV6-5 to TRBJ2-7; D might be TRBD1 (6 bases). The germline V gene encodes CDR1 MNHEY and CDR2 SVGAGI. Trimming took 5 bases from V and 0 from J, leaving 11 bases between them. The CDR3 extends over 14 amino acids.

The chain joins TRBV7-2 to TRBJ1-5, with a possible D match to TRBD1 (6 bases). CDR3 length: 16 residues. Germline CDR1 is SGHTA and CDR2 is FQGNSA. Trimming stripped 1 base from V and 0 bases from J, with 10 bases between. CDR3 nucleotide sequence: TGTGCCAGCAGCTTAGTCAGGGGCGATAGCAATCAGCCCCAGCATTTT. Protein product: CASSLVRGDSNQPQHF.

The sample holds one count of this clone. The chain carries TRBV2 and TRBJ2-4; perhaps TRBD2 as D (5 bases). V was clipped by 2 bases and J by 1 base, with 15 bases between them. The CDR3 runs to 17 residues. Looked up from germline, CDR1 is SNHLY and CDR2 is FYNNEI. This CDR3 is CASSETRTDGAKNIQYF. For the CDR3, the DNA is TGTGCCAGCAGTGAAACCCGGACTGACGGGGCCAAAAACATTCAGTACTTC.

The CDR3, as DNA: TGCGCCAGCAGCTTGGTGGGGGGGCCTGGGGCCAACGTCCTGACTTTC. Protein sequence: CASSLVGGPGANVLTF. The rearrangement uses TRBV5-1 and TRBJ2-6; perhaps TRBD2 as D (7 bases). Looked up from germline, CDR1 is SGHRS and CDR2 is YFSETQ. The V and J ends lost 0 bases and 2 bases respectively, with 9 bases between them. The CDR3 runs 16 residues.

V usage is TRBV3-1 (or the pseudogene TRBV3-2) and J usage is TRBJ2-7; D uncertain. V dropped 6 bases and J dropped 4 bases, with 19 bases sitting between them. Germline-derived CDR1 and CDR2 are LGHDT and YNNKEL (reference sequence). This CDR3 has 15 residues. DNA of the CDR3: TGTGCCAGCAGTGCAAGTACTTTCCTTTGGTACGAGCAGTACTTC. As protein: CASSASTFLWYEQYF.

The J gene is TRBJ1-4, the V gene TRBV12-5; D is uncertain. V shed 0 bases and J shed 10 bases, with 6 bases lying between them. Per the germline V gene, CDR1 is LGHNT and CDR2 is FRNRAP. The CDR3 covers 12 residues. The CDR3 bases are TGTGCTAGTGGTTTGGTCAACGGAAAACTGTTTTTT. It codes for CASGLVNGKLFF.

This chain uses TRBV2 with TRBJ2-4; 10 bases line up with TRBD2. This CDR3 has 16 residues. Germline-derived CDR1 and CDR2 are SNHLY and FYNNEI. J was trimmed by 8 bases and V by 1 base; bases with no gene match: 8. In nucleotides, the CDR3 is TGTGCCAGCAGTGAAGAGGAGCGGGGGGGCGTAGACATTCAGTACTTC. Protein: CASSEEERGGVDIQYF.

J is TRBJ2-1 and V is TRBV4-3, with D unclear. The germline V gene has CDR1 LGHNA and CDR2 YSLEER. V lost 2 bases, J lost 7 bases, and 12 bases lay in between. CDR3 size: 14 residues. CDR3 nucleotide sequence: TGCGCCAGCAGCCAAATAACTCCTGGGAATGAGCAGTTCTTC. It translates to CASSQITPGNEQFF.

The J gene is TRBJ2-3, the V gene TRBV20-1; D possibly corresponds to TRBD2 (5 bases). The CDR3 extends over 14 amino acids. Trimming pared 3 bases from V and 1 base from J, leaving 11 bases between. From germline, CDR1 is DFQATT and CDR2 SNEGSKA (reference sequence). CDR3 in amino acids: CSASSPGGTDTQYF. CDR3 DNA sequence: TGCAGTGCTAGTAGCCCCGGGGGCACAGATACGCAGTATTTT.

The chain employs TRBV24-1 and TRBJ2-7; 10 bases match TRBD1. The V and J ends lost 6 bases and 2 bases, in that order; junction bases with no gene match: 6. This CDR3 region has 15 residues. The V gene's germline CDR1 is KGHDR and CDR2 SFDVKD. The CDR3, as DNA: TGTGCCACCAGTTCCGGGACAGGGGAACCCTACGAGCAGTACTTC. This codes for CATSSGTGEPYEQYF.

The table lists this clone with a few counts. The chain carries TRBV19 and TRBJ1-4; D remains ambiguous. This CDR3 contains 12 residues. Looked up from germline, CDR1 is LNHDA and CDR2 is SQIVND (reference sequence). The CDR3 DNA is TGTGCTTGCCAGAGGAAGAATGAAAAACTGTTTTTT. Protein product: CACQRKNEKLFF.

V is TRBV9 and J is TRBJ2-2; TRBD2 matches 13 bases. There are 15 residues in the CDR3. The V gene end was trimmed by 4 bases and the J gene end by 5 bases; junction bases not matched to a gene: 2. Germline V gene sequence: CDR1 SGDLS, CDR2 YYNGEE. DNA for the CDR3: TGTGCCAGCAGCACTAGCGGGAGGGAAACCGGGGAGCTGTTTTTT. Translated: CASSTSGRETGELFF. Full variable domain (rest looked up from reference TRBV9 and TRBJ2-2): DSGVTQTPKHLITATGQRVTLRCSPRSGDLSVYWYQQSLDQGLQFLIQYYNGEERAKGNILERFSAQQFPDLHSELNLSSLELGDSALYFCASSTSGRETGELFFGEGSRLTVL.

The chain has TRBV5-1 and TRBJ1-1, with 7 nucleotides matching TRBD1. V lost 3 bases and J lost 4; bases outside the gene matches: 6. This CDR3 has 14 amino acids. Germline V gene lookup returns CDR1 SGHRS and CDR2 YFSETQ. CDR3 residues: CASSSVRGTTEAFF. CDR3 bases: TGCGCCAGCAGCTCCGTCAGGGGGACCACTGAAGCTTTCTTT.

The J gene is TRBJ2-3, the V gene TRBV6-2 or TRBV6-3; 10 bases line up with TRBD2. In germline, CDR1 is MNHEY, CDR2 SVGEGT. V shed 6 bases and J 6 bases; nucleotides not matched to a gene: 9. This CDR3 is built from 15 residues. CDR3 in DNA: TGTGCCAGCAGCGAGCGGGGGGGCCGTTATGATACGCAGTATTTT. It yields the protein CASSERGGRYDTQYF.

This clone came up once. This chain uses TRBV11-3 with TRBJ2-7; 7 bases are a match to TRBD1. J gave up 3 bases and V 1 base, and 6 bases lay outside the gene matches. This CDR3 region has 15 residues. The V gene's germline CDR1 is SGHNT and CDR2 YENEEA. The CDR3 sequence: CASSLVWTGYYEQYF. CDR3 sequence (DNA): TGTGCCAGCAGCTTAGTGTGGACAGGATACTACGAGCAGTACTTC.

The chain employs TRBV27 and TRBJ1-3; no clear D. The CDR3 spans 14 residues. Looked up from germline, CDR1 is MNHEY and CDR2 is SMNVEV (reference sequence). V was trimmed by 8 bases and J by 2 bases, leaving 13 bases between them. This chain's CDR3 is CASAPLGTGNTIYF. The CDR3 DNA sequence: TGTGCCAGCGCCCCCCTGGGGACTGGAAACACCATATATTTT.

V is TRBV5-1 and J is TRBJ2-7; 10 positions agree with TRBD2. This CDR3 contains 15 residues. CDR1 is SGHRS, CDR2 YFSETQ, per germline. Germline trimming cut 3 bases from V and 0 bases from J; bases unmatched to any gene: 3. The CDR3 coding sequence is TGCGCCAGCAGCTGGACTAGCGGCTACTCCTACGAGCAGTACTTC. It translates to CASSWTSGYSYEQYF.

J is TRBJ2-1 and V is TRBV2; 7 nucleotides line up with TRBD2. Germline lookup yields CDR1 SNHLY and CDR2 FYNNEI. V lost 6 bases, J lost 5 bases, and 10 bases stayed unmatched. The CDR3 covers 15 residues. CDR3 nucleotides: TGTGCCAGCAGCGGAGGGCCTAGCGGTAACAATGAGCAGTTCTTC. This encodes CASSGGPSGNNEQFF. Looking up the rest from reference TRBV2 and TRBJ2-1 gives the full variable domain: EPEVTQTPSHQVTQMGQEVILRCVPISNHLYFYWYRQILGQKVEFLVSFYNNEISEKSEIFDDQFSVERPDGSNFTLKIRSTKLEDSAMYFCASSGGPSGNNEQFFGPGTRLTVL.

The rearrangement links TRBV11-3 to TRBJ1-1; no reliable D call. The CDR3 totals 13 residues. Trimming left V 3 bases short and J 4 bases short, with 9 bases between. Germline CDR1 is SGHNT and CDR2 is YENEEA. The CDR3 DNA reads TGTGCCAGCAGCTTCCCCTACGGCACTGAAGCTTTCTTT. Translation gives CASSFPYGTEAFF.

This clone was found once. This chain joins TRBV6-1 and TRBJ1-3; 10 positions match TRBD1. The germline CDR1 and CDR2 sequences are MNHNS and SASEGT. V dropped 1 base and J dropped 2; count of bases not matched to a gene: 5. CDR3 length: 17 amino acids. The CDR3 nucleotides read TGTGCCAGCAGTGAAGTGGACAGGGGGTCAACTGGAAACACCATATATTTT. It codes for CASSEVDRGSTGNTIYF.

Written as DNA, the CDR3 is TGCAGTGCTAGTTTAGCGGGAGGGCCCACCGGTCCCTACGAGCAGTACTTC. Translation gives CSASLAGGPTGPYEQYF. V usage is TRBV20-1 and J usage is TRBJ2-7, with TRBD2 identical over 11 bases. CDR3 length: 17 amino acids. CDR1 and CDR2 (germline): DFQATT, SNEGSKA (reference sequence). V was clipped by 3 bases and J by 2 bases; unmatched bases: 12.

This chain uses TRBV5-1 with TRBJ1-3; possibly TRBD1 for D (5 bases). The germline V gene encodes CDR1 SGHRS and CDR2 YFSETQ. The length of the CDR3 is 16 residues. V lost 4 bases and J 0 bases, leaving 14 bases between the germline ends. The CDR3 is CASSLALRGSGNTIYF. The CDR3 bases are TGCGCCAGCAGCCTAGCGTTGAGGGGCTCTGGAAACACCATATATTTT. Drawing the rest from reference TRBV5-1 and TRBJ1-3, the complete variable domain is KAGVTQTPRYLIKTRGQQVTLSCSPISGHRSVSWYQQTPGQGLQFLFEYFSETQRNKGNFPGRFSGRQFSNSRSEMNVSTLELGDSALYLCASSLALRGSGNTIYFGEGSWLTVV.

The rearrangement links TRBV12-3 or TRBV12-4 to TRBJ2-1; no clear D. This CDR3 has 13 residues. With 6 bases removed from V and 10 bases from J, the gap between germline ends came to 16 bases. This chain's CDR3 is CASSQGLVGEQFF. CDR3 sequence (DNA): TGTGCCAGCAGCCAAGGGCTAGTCGGCGAGCAGTTCTTC.

V is TRBV29-1 and J is TRBJ1-1; tentative D call: TRBD1 (5 bases). The CDR3 runs 12 residues. Germline V CDR1 and CDR2: SQVTM, ANQGSEA. Deletions cut 6 bases from V and 8 bases from J, with 16 bases between. Here the CDR3 DNA reads TGCAGCGTCTTGGACGGGTACAGGGAAGCTTTCTTT. Amino acids: CSVLDGYREAFF.

The chain recombines TRBV11-3 with TRBJ2-1; 12 nucleotides align to TRBD2. Germline lookup yields CDR1 SGHNT and CDR2 YENEEA. After removal of 5 bases from V and 9 bases from J, the junction contained 5 bases not matched to a gene. The CDR3 sequence is 14 residues long. The CDR3 is CASSETSGSLEQFF. The CDR3 DNA follows: TGTGCCAGCAGCGAGACTAGCGGGAGCCTTGAGCAGTTCTTC.

The sample holds one count of this clone. The chain recombines TRBV7-9 with TRBJ1-2, with D possibly TRBD1 on 5 matching bases. CDR3 length equals 14 residues. The V end was cut by 2 bases, the J end by 5 bases, with 12 bases between. CDR1 is SEHNR, CDR2 FQNEAQ, per germline (reference sequence). DNA for the CDR3: TGTGCCAGCAGCTTAACAGACGGGGGGTATGGCTACACCTTC. It codes for CASSLTDGGYGYTF.

The V and J genes are TRBV5-1 and TRBJ2-5; 12 positions agree with TRBD2. Germline-derived CDR1 and CDR2 are SGHRS and YFSETQ. V shed 5 bases, J shed 4 bases, and the junction held 3 bases outside the gene matches. The CDR3 totals 14 residues. The CDR3 nucleotides read TGCGCCAGCAGACCGGGACTAGCGGGAGAGACCCAGTACTTC. It is translated as CASRPGLAGETQYF.